The TCR beta chain described here comes from a study of OX40 agonist ivuxolimab in advanced cancers. V dropped 4 bases and J dropped 0; count of bases not matched to a gene: 5. The length of the CDR3 is 17 residues. In germline, CDR1 is LGHNA, CDR2 YSLEER. Clones were sequenced by immunoSEQ multiplex PCR, and TCRdb holds only the in-frame ones, with some missing. The table has about 100,000 clones, roughly 90% seen once. This chain links TRBV4-3 with TRBJ2-2; TRBD2 aligns across 10 bases. This receptor was identified in an adult with an advanced solid tumor such as melanoma, head and neck, liver or kidney cancer. The input for sequencing was CD4+ or CD8+ T cells sorted from blood, taken in a trial of the OX40 agonist ivuxolimab. CDR3 nucleotide sequence: TGCGCCAGCAGCCCTAGGACTAGCGGAGCGAACACCGGGGAGCTGTTTTTT. It is translated as CASSPRTSGANTGELFF.